This TCR beta chain stems from a study of blood T cell repertoires in COVID-19. Study-level background: Researchers got acute and convalescent COVID-19 samples from the United States, Italy and Spain. Nucleic acid was either cDNA or gDNA, and it came from T cells, B-cell-depleted T cells, or PBMCs.

Participants spanned ages roughly 18 to 95 years and resided in about 24 US areas. In assigning cohorts, the study relied on participant-reported clinical history. Germline CDR1 and CDR2: SGHNT and YYREEE (reference sequence). V lost 3 bases, J lost 0 bases, and 9 bases lay in between. This CDR3 region has 15 residues. Assay: immunoSEQ multiplex PCR; the TCRdb copy retains only in-frame clones and omits some. The table includes under 300,000 clones, about nine tenths detected once. The TCR comes from a woman in her thirties with acute COVID-19. Sequencing used PBMCs or T cells enriched from blood (not recorded which). The chain uses TRBV5-4 and TRBJ1-4, with a weak D call TRBD1 (6 bases). The CDR3 is CASSSGQTTNEKLFF. As DNA, the CDR3 is TGTGCCAGCAGCTCAGGACAGACAACTAATGAAAAACTGTTTTTT.